Following are 32 T cell receptor beta chains from one sample sequenced in a study of T-cell reconstitution after alpha-beta-depleted transplantation in children. It was with unique molecular identifiers that the TCRbeta library was prepared. One entry per CDR3 protein, called by TCRdb with MiXCR from the PCR reads. Here the sample spans about 580,000 distinct CDR3 sequences, approximately 30% being singletons. The material was PBMCs, obtained before TCRalphabeta/CD19-depleted stem cell transplant. Source of these receptors: a boy under two years old with Wiskott-Aldrich syndrome, due to receive a stem cell transplant.

The J gene is TRBJ2-5, the V gene TRBV27, with 8 bases that match TRBD2. The CDR3 is made up of 15 amino acids. The V gene's germline CDR1 is MNHEY and CDR2 SMNVEV (reference sequence). Trimming cost V 3 bases and J 4 bases; bases outside gene matches: 7. DNA for the CDR3: TGTGCCAGCAGTTTTTCCGGGAGGGGGGGAGAGACCCAGTACTTC. Translating it yields CASSFSGRGGETQYF.

The chain links TRBV12-3 or TRBV12-4 to TRBJ1-4; 7 positions agree with TRBD1. The CDR3 is 17 residues long. The V segment lost 5 bases and the J segment 0 bases; nucleotides outside the gene matches: 9. The CDR3 region is CASSPTSGQTTNEKLFF. CDR3 DNA sequence: TGTGCCAGCAGTCCTACCTCGGGACAGACAACTAATGAAAAACTGTTTTTT.

The chain links TRBV10-3 to TRBJ2-5; D possibly corresponds to TRBD1 (5 bases). Trimming took off 0 bases at V and 3 bases at J, with 8 bases between the two ends. This CDR3 comprises 14 residues. Germline V CDR1 and CDR2: ENHRY, SYGVKD. In DNA form, the CDR3 reads TGTGCCATCAGTGAGTCACCACAGGAAGAGACCCAGTACTTC. It codes for CAISESPQEETQYF.

In this sample, this clonotype turned up a few times. The chain employs TRBV12-3 or TRBV12-4 and TRBJ1-2; 7 bases are shared with TRBD1. J was trimmed by 4 bases and V by 7 bases; bases with no gene match: 9. This CDR3 has 14 residues. The CDR3 bases are TGTGCCAGCACCTTCCGGGACAGAATCTATGGCTACACCTTC. Amino acids: CASTFRDRIYGYTF.

This chain uses TRBV27 with TRBJ2-2; no clear D gene. The germline gives CDR1 MNHEY, CDR2 SMNVEV (reference sequence). With 6 bases removed from V and 0 bases from J, the gap between germline ends came to 11 bases. This CDR3 is built from 15 residues. The CDR3 sequence is CASRAPGANTGELFF. Here the CDR3 DNA reads TGTGCCAGCAGAGCGCCTGGGGCGAACACCGGGGAGCTGTTTTTT.

This clonotype was seen many times. J is TRBJ2-7 and V is TRBV5-1; 8 bases agree with TRBD1. The CDR3 loop spans 14 amino acids. V shed 4 bases, J shed 1 base, and the junction held 4 bases outside the gene matches. The germline V gene has CDR1 SGHRS and CDR2 YFSETQ. The CDR3 DNA reads TGCGCCAGCAGCCTTGACAGGGGATCCTACGAGCAGTACTTC. Translating it yields CASSLDRGSYEQYF.

The chain carries TRBV5-1 and TRBJ2-3, with 8 bases that match TRBD1. V lost 4 bases, J lost 4 bases, and 5 bases stayed unmatched. This CDR3 is 14 amino acids long. Germline CDR1 SGHRS, CDR2 YFSETQ. The DNA for the CDR3 is TGCGCCAGCAGCCGACAGGGGATTCCAGATACGCAGTATTTT. Protein product: CASSRQGIPDTQYF. The full variable domain, with the rest looked up from reference TRBV5-1 and TRBJ2-3, is KAGVTQTPRYLIKTRGQQVTLSCSPISGHRSVSWYQQTPGQGLQFLFEYFSETQRNKGNFPGRFSGRQFSNSRSEMNVSTLELGDSALYLCASSRQGIPDTQYFGPGTRLTVL.

This clonotype was seen a single time. The chain joins TRBV5-1 to TRBJ1-1; D perhaps matches TRBD1 (6 bases). CDR1 and CDR2 from the germline V gene are SGHRS and YFSETQ. The CDR3 contains 15 residues. V gave up 0 bases and J gave up 5 bases, with 14 bases separating them. DNA of the CDR3: TGCGCCAGCAGCTTGGCCTCGGACAGTGGGACTGAAGCTTTCTTT. It yields the protein CASSLASDSGTEAFF.

This sequence joins TRBV9 and TRBJ2-7; the D is unclear. The CDR3 length is 15 residues. CDR1 and CDR2 (germline): SGDLS, YYNGEE. Trimming shortened V by 2 bases and J by 4 bases, and 16 bases separated the two germline ends. The DNA for the CDR3 is TGTGCCAGCAGCGTCAGCTGGGGTGTCCAGTACGAGCAGTACTTC. Encoded protein: CASSVSWGVQYEQYF. Supplemented by reference TRBV9 and TRBJ2-7, the full variable domain reads DSGVTQTPKHLITATGQRVTLRCSPRSGDLSVYWYQQSLDQGLQFLIQYYNGEERAKGNILERFSAQQFPDLHSELNLSSLELGDSALYFCASSVSWGVQYEQYFGPGTRLTVT.

This clonotype has more than one count but fewer than ten. CDR3 residues: CASTPAEAGEKNIQYF. The CDR3 DNA reads TGCGCCAGCACTCCCGCGGAAGCGGGAGAAAAAAACATTCAGTACTTC. This rearrangement joins TRBV10-2 to TRBJ2-4, with 8 bases identical to TRBD2. This CDR3 comprises 16 residues. CDR1 is WSHSY, CDR2 SAAADI, per germline. The V and J ends lost 7 bases and 4 bases, in that order; junction bases with no gene match: 12.

This clonotype occurred a few times. V usage is TRBV20-1 and J usage is TRBJ1-5; D is ambiguous. From germline, CDR1 is DFQATT and CDR2 SNEGSKA (reference sequence). Trimming stripped 6 bases from V and 2 bases from J, with 14 bases between. This CDR3 spans 14 amino acids. The CDR3 is CSAGEDIGNQPQHF. For the CDR3, the DNA is TGCAGTGCCGGGGAGGATATCGGCAATCAGCCCCAGCATTTT.

J is TRBJ2-7 and V is TRBV20-1; 7 bases map to TRBD1. CDR1 and CDR2 from the germline V gene are DFQATT and SNEGSKA (reference sequence). V lost 1 base and J lost 2; bases outside the gene matches: 8. The CDR3 has 15 residues. The CDR3 spells CSARGFLGQTYEQYF. The CDR3 coding sequence is TGCAGTGCTAGAGGTTTCTTGGGACAGACCTACGAGCAGTACTTC.

The chain carries TRBV20-1 and TRBJ2-5, with D perhaps matching TRBD2 (5 bases). CDR3 length: 14 residues. V lost 2 bases and J lost 5, with 15 bases in between. Germline V gene lookup returns CDR1 DFQATT and CDR2 SNEGSKA (reference sequence). The DNA of the CDR3 is TGCAGTGCTAGAACCCATCTAGCCACCGAGACCCAGTACTTC. It is translated as CSARTHLATETQYF.

This clonotype was counted at least ten times. This rearrangement joins TRBV12-3 or TRBV12-4 to TRBJ1-5, with D unresolved. This CDR3 has 15 amino acids. Trimming left V 2 bases short and J 0 bases short, with 8 bases between. CDR3 DNA: TGTGCCAGCAGTTTATCTTTGGGTAGCAATCAGCCCCAGCATTTT. Protein sequence: CASSLSLGSNQPQHF.

CDR3 bases: TGCGCCAGCAGCAAACTAGCGGGGGGTCTTCGGGAGCAGTTCTTC. Its translation is CASSKLAGGLREQFF. This chain joins TRBV5-1 and TRBJ2-1, with 12 positions matching TRBD2. The germline CDR1 and CDR2 sequences are SGHRS and YFSETQ. With 4 bases clipped from V and 10 bases from J, the junction kept 9 bases outside the gene matches. This CDR3 contains 15 residues.

This clonotype was counted between two and nine times. The chain combines TRBV5-4 with TRBJ2-5, with D unresolved. With 3 bases removed from V and 5 bases from J, the gap between germline ends came to 14 bases. Germline V gene sequence: CDR1 SGHNT, CDR2 YYREEE (reference sequence). The CDR3 sequence is 14 residues long. The CDR3 DNA reads as TGTGCCAGCAGCTCGACTCGGAAAGGGGAGACCCAGTACTTC. Its translation: CASSSTRKGETQYF.

The V gene is TRBV5-1, the J gene TRBJ1-6, with 9 bases aligning to TRBD1. CDR1 is SGHRS, CDR2 YFSETQ, per germline. CDR3 length: 15 residues. After removal of 3 bases from V and 7 bases from J, the junction contained 5 bases not matched to a gene. The CDR3 here is CASSSIGQGNSPLHF. In DNA, the CDR3 is TGCGCCAGCAGCTCGATAGGACAGGGGAATTCACCCCTCCACTTT.

This clonotype was detected ten times or more. This chain uses TRBV20-1 with TRBJ1-2; 9 bases fit TRBD1. This CDR3 has 16 residues. V lost 6 bases, J lost 1 base, and 12 bases stayed unmatched. The V gene's germline CDR1 is DFQATT and CDR2 SNEGSKA (reference sequence). In DNA, the CDR3 is TGCAGTGCAACCTACGCGCGGACAGGGGTTAACTATGGCTACACCTTC. Translation gives CSATYARTGVNYGYTF.

This rearrangement joins TRBV29-1 to TRBJ2-5, with D possibly TRBD1 on 6 matching bases. The CDR3 loop spans 12 amino acids. From germline, CDR1 is SQVTM and CDR2 ANQGSEA. Trimming took 7 bases from V and 5 from J, leaving 14 bases between them. CDR3 bases: TGCAGCGCCTCGGACAGTGCTGAGACCCAGTACTTC. Translation: CSASDSAETQYF.

This chain joins TRBV20-1 and TRBJ1-2, with 10 bases aligning to TRBD1. This CDR3 is built from 15 residues. From germline, CDR1 is DFQATT and CDR2 SNEGSKA (reference sequence). The V gene end was trimmed by 2 bases and the J gene end by 6 bases; junction bases not matched to a gene: 9. CDR3 DNA: TGCAGTGCTAGACGGGACAGGGGCCTCTGGGATGGCTACACCTTC. This sequence encodes CSARRDRGLWDGYTF.

The J gene is TRBJ2-4, the V gene TRBV24-1, with D possibly TRBD1 on 6 matching bases. The CDR3 spans 14 residues. The V gene lost 9 bases and the J gene lost 5 bases, with 16 bases spanning the gap. CDR1 is KGHDR, CDR2 SFDVKD, per germline. The CDR3 DNA reads as TGTGCCACCTCGAGATCGGCAGGGGAAAACATTCAGTACTTC. Encoded protein: CATSRSAGENIQYF.

The rearrangement uses TRBV5-1 and TRBJ2-1; D remains ambiguous. CDR1 and CDR2 (germline): SGHRS, YFSETQ. CDR3 size: 14 residues. V shed 0 bases and J shed 5 bases, with 9 bases lying between them. The CDR3 sequence: CASSLVSGNNEQFF. For the CDR3, the DNA is TGCGCCAGCAGCTTGGTTTCTGGAAACAATGAGCAGTTCTTC.

The genes are TRBV15 and TRBJ1-3; D not resolved. V shed 3 bases and J shed 0 bases, with 24 bases lying between them. Germline CDR1 is LNHNV and CDR2 is YYDKDF (reference sequence). The CDR3 has 20 residues. CDR3 coding DNA: TGTGCCACCAGCAGTTCTCAGATATCCCTTACAAGTAACTCTGGAAACACCATATATTTT. Amino acid sequence: CATSSSQISLTSNSGNTIYF. The whole variable domain, remainder taken from reference TRBV15 and TRBJ1-3, is DAMVIQNPRYQVTQFGKPVTLSCSQTLNHNVMYWYQQKSSQAPKLLFHYYDKDFNNEADTPDNFQSRRPNTSFCFLDIRSPGLGDTAMYLCATSSSQISLTSNSGNTIYFGEGSWLTVV.

This clonotype was picked up a small number of times. This CDR3 reads CASSYSGQQPQHF. CDR3 sequence (DNA): TGTGCCAGCAGTTACTCCGGGCAACAGCCCCAGCATTTT. The chain is built from TRBV6-2 or TRBV6-3 and TRBJ1-5; D gene ambiguous. Trimming took off 0 bases at V and 7 bases at J, with 7 bases between the two ends. Looked up from germline, CDR1 is MNHEY and CDR2 is SVGEGT. The CDR3 is made up of 13 amino acids.

This chain uses TRBV29-1 with TRBJ1-1, with 10 bases lining up with TRBD1. V lost 6 bases and J lost 5; bases outside the gene matches: 6. This CDR3 comprises 13 residues. Germline CDR1 reads SQVTM; CDR2 reads ANQGSEA. The CDR3 sequence is CSVRTGGDTEAFF. CDR3 DNA: TGCAGCGTACGGACAGGGGGAGATACTGAAGCTTTCTTT.

This chain uses TRBV20-1 with TRBJ2-7, with 13 positions matching TRBD2. CDR1 and CDR2 (germline): DFQATT, SNEGSKA (reference sequence). The CDR3 is 15 residues long. The J segment lost 6 bases and the V segment lost 1 base, leaving 6 bases of the junction unmatched. The CDR3 DNA sequence: TGCAGTGCTAGAGGGACTAGCGGGAGCCGGGCCGAGCAGTACTTC. Translating it yields CSARGTSGSRAEQYF.

The chain joins TRBV7-9 to TRBJ2-5, with D perhaps matching TRBD2 (6 bases). Trimming stripped 1 base from V and 7 bases from J, with 13 bases between. CDR3 length: 14 residues. In germline, CDR1 is SEHNR, CDR2 FQNEAQ (reference sequence). CDR3 bases: TGTGCCAGCAGCTTAGGGACTAAGCCAGGGACCCAGTACTTC. Translated: CASSLGTKPGTQYF.

This sequence joins TRBV5-1 and TRBJ2-1; TRBD2 agrees at 11 bases. The CDR3 is 15 residues long. J was trimmed by 7 bases and V by 1 base; bases with no gene match: 4. In germline, CDR1 is SGHRS, CDR2 YFSETQ. The CDR3 DNA sequence: TGCGCCAGCAGCTTGCAGGGGACTAGCGGAAATGAGCAGTTCTTC. It translates to CASSLQGTSGNEQFF.

This clonotype was detected only a few times. V and J are TRBV4-1 and TRBJ1-1; the D is unclear. Trimming removed 3 bases from V and 1 base from J, with 9 bases in between. This CDR3 has 14 amino acids. CDR1 and CDR2 from the germline V gene are MGHRA and YSYEKL. For the CDR3, the DNA is TGCGCCAGCAGCCAGGCTATTGGGAACACTGAAGCTTTCTTT. Amino acids: CASSQAIGNTEAFF.

This clonotype has at least ten counts. V and J are TRBV20-1 and TRBJ2-7; D remains ambiguous. CDR1 and CDR2 (germline): DFQATT, SNEGSKA (reference sequence). The CDR3 consists of 10 residues. Trimming stripped 0 bases from V and 4 bases from J, with 1 base between. Here the CDR3 reads CSARDYEQYF. CDR3 coding DNA: TGCAGTGCTAGAGATTACGAGCAGTACTTC.

This clonotype was counted a few times. This sequence joins TRBV20-1 and TRBJ1-2; D possibly corresponds to TRBD1 (6 bases). Between the trimmed V and J ends, which lost 1 base and 5 bases, there was a span of 11 bases. This CDR3 is 13 amino acids long. Looked up from germline, CDR1 is DFQATT and CDR2 is SNEGSKA (reference sequence). The CDR3: CSARGGRGYGYTF. CDR3 in DNA: TGCAGTGCTAGAGGGGGCAGGGGTTATGGCTACACCTTC.

V gene TRBV14 combines with J gene TRBJ2-1; D is perhaps TRBD1 (5 bases). The CDR3 sequence is 16 residues long. The V end lost 1 base, the J end lost 3 bases, and 13 bases lay between the germline ends. CDR1 is SGHDN, CDR2 FVKESK, per germline. In DNA form, the CDR3 reads TGTGCCAGCAGCCAAGTAGTGCCCCAGGGCTACAATGAGCAGTTCTTC. As protein: CASSQVVPQGYNEQFF.